The 15 T cell receptor beta chains reported below all come from one sample, sequenced in a study of blood T cell repertoires in COVID-19. Measured with immunoSEQ multiplex PCR; TCRdb has only the in-frame clones, and not every one. The repertoire consists of some 210,000 clones, with around 82% occurring once and the leading ten covering approximately 2.9%. Sequenced: peripheral blood. Every receptor here comes from a man aged 50 to 60 with active or convalescent COVID-19.

This chain uses TRBV25-1 with TRBJ1-1; weak D call: TRBD1 (6 bases). V lost 6 bases, J lost 5 bases, and 19 bases lay in between. CDR3 length: 15 residues. Germline V gene sequence: CDR1 MGHDK, CDR2 SYGVNS. In DNA form, the CDR3 reads TGTGCCAGCAGGCTTAAGGGGGTAGGTGGGACTGAAGCTTTCTTT. It translates to CASRLKGVGGTEAFF.

The chain couples TRBV6-1 to TRBJ2-7, with 9 bases identical to TRBD1. Losses at the gene ends were 6 bases for V and 0 bases for J; bases not matched to a gene: 3. Germline values: CDR1 MNHNS, CDR2 SASEGT. This CDR3 has 14 amino acids. DNA for the CDR3: TGTGCCAGCAGGGCGGGACAGGGCTCCTACGAGCAGTACTTC. This gives the protein CASRAGQGSYEQYF.

The gene calls are TRBV5-1 and TRBJ2-1; 11 bases match TRBD2. The V and J ends lost 1 base and 10 bases, in that order; junction bases with no gene match: 7. CDR1 and CDR2 (germline): SGHRS, YFSETQ. This CDR3 comprises 15 residues. For the CDR3, the DNA is TGCGCCAGCAGCTTGTTGGCTAGCGGGGGGATCGAGCAGTTCTTC. Amino acid sequence: CASSLLASGGIEQFF.

The chain couples TRBV27 to TRBJ1-6; the D gene is possibly TRBD1 (5 bases). Trimming cost V 2 bases and J 8 bases, with 13 bases left between them. CDR1 is MNHEY and CDR2 is SMNVEV in the germline V gene (reference sequence). The CDR3 contains 15 residues. CDR3: CASSLKLQGYSPLHF. The CDR3 DNA sequence: TGTGCCAGCAGTTTAAAGCTTCAGGGATATTCACCCCTCCACTTT.

This rearrangement joins TRBV27 to TRBJ2-1, with 10 bases aligning to TRBD1. V dropped 5 bases and J dropped 10; count of bases not matched to a gene: 8. This CDR3 region has 14 residues. The V gene's germline CDR1 is MNHEY and CDR2 SMNVEV (reference sequence). The CDR3 DNA reads TGTGCCAGCAGTCCTCGGGACAGGGGTGGCGAGCAGTTCTTC. It codes for CASSPRDRGGEQFF.

The V gene is TRBV5-5, the J gene TRBJ2-1, with 8 bases aligning to TRBD2. The V segment lost 0 bases and the J segment 8 bases; nucleotides outside the gene matches: 13. The germline CDR1 and CDR2 sequences are SGHKS and YYEKEE (reference sequence). CDR3 length: 17 residues. In DNA, the CDR3 is TGTGCCAGCAGCTTGGCTGGACGGGGGGGCGTTTATGATGAGCAGTTCTTC. It translates to CASSLAGRGGVYDEQFF.

The genes are TRBV9 and TRBJ2-1; tentative D call: TRBD1 (6 bases). Germline loops: CDR1 SGDLS, CDR2 YYNGEE. This CDR3 spans 13 amino acids. V was trimmed by 3 bases and J by 4 bases, leaving 8 bases between them. The CDR3 DNA reads as TGTGCCAGCAGCGCCGGACAGTACAATGAGCAGTTCTTC. It encodes CASSAGQYNEQFF.

V usage is TRBV2 and J usage is TRBJ2-5; TRBD2 is a possible D gene (6 bases). This CDR3 has 13 amino acids. V was shortened by 4 bases and J by 4 bases, with 10 bases between the two germline ends. Germline assignment: CDR1 SNHLY and CDR2 FYNNEI. The CDR3 DNA reads as TGTGCCAGCAGTGGGGGGACTGGAGAGACCCAGTACTTC. It is translated as CASSGGTGETQYF.

This rearrangement joins TRBV1 to TRBJ2-5; the table's D call, TRBD2, has no DNA check behind it. TRBV1 counts as a pseudogene. The CDR3 is 20 residues long. The CDR3 DNA follows: TGCACCAGCAGCCAAGCCGGGACTAGCGGGGGGCCATTTTGGCAAGAGACCCAGTACTTC. This gives the protein CTSSQAGTSGGPFWQETQYF.

This clone showed up just once. V is TRBV15 and J is TRBJ2-2, with 9 bases lining up with TRBD1. Germline-derived CDR1 and CDR2 are LNHNV and YYDKDF (reference sequence). Germline trimming cut 1 base from V and 7 bases from J; bases unmatched to any gene: 7. The CDR3 consists of 16 residues. CDR3 DNA sequence: TGTGCCACCAGCAGAGTTAGGGACAGGGCGATCGGGGAGCTGTTTTTT. This translates into CATSRVRDRAIGELFF.

The CDR3 is CASSLRDWDNEQFF. CDR3 sequence (DNA): TGCGCCAGCAGCCTCCGGGACTGGGACAATGAGCAGTTCTTC. This chain joins TRBV5-1 and TRBJ2-1; maybe TRBD2 (6 bases). With 4 bases removed from V and 5 bases from J, the gap between germline ends came to 13 bases. Germline loops: CDR1 SGHRS, CDR2 YFSETQ. CDR3 length: 14 amino acids.

The V call is TRBV10-1, the J call TRBJ1-5, with D possibly TRBD1 on 5 matching bases. The V end lost 4 bases, the J end lost 3 bases, and 10 bases lay between the germline ends. The CDR3 sequence is 14 residues long. Germline CDR1 and CDR2: WNHNN and SYGVQD (reference sequence). CDR3 protein: CASSAGGVNQPQHF. For the CDR3, the DNA is TGCGCCAGCAGTGCTGGAGGGGTCAATCAGCCCCAGCATTTT.

This chain joins TRBV2 and TRBJ1-1; D gene ambiguous. This CDR3 region has 13 residues. Germline V lookup: CDR1 SNHLY, CDR2 FYNNEI. The V end lost 10 bases, the J end lost 0 bases, and 12 bases lay between the germline ends. For the CDR3, the DNA is TGTGCCAAACAGTACTCTATGAACACTGAAGCTTTCTTT. Translated: CAKQYSMNTEAFF.

This clone was found a few times. This chain links TRBV28 with TRBJ2-5, with D maybe TRBD1 (5 bases). This CDR3 contains 14 residues. Per the germline V gene, CDR1 is MDHEN and CDR2 is SYDVKM. V was cut by 3 bases and J by 5 bases, with 13 bases left in between. CDR3 amino acids: CASSLWQGGETQYF. For the CDR3, the DNA is TGTGCCAGCAGTTTGTGGCAGGGTGGCGAGACCCAGTACTTC.

The J gene is TRBJ1-2, the V gene TRBV19; tentatively, D is TRBD1 (5 bases). The CDR3 is made up of 15 amino acids. V was shortened by 5 bases and J by 6 bases, with 19 bases between the two germline ends. Germline values: CDR1 LNHDA, CDR2 SQIVND (reference sequence). This CDR3 reads CASSFPFGRANGYTF. The CDR3, as DNA: TGTGCCAGTAGTTTCCCCTTCGGCAGGGCGAATGGCTACACCTTC.